This T cell receptor beta chain was obtained from a study of regulatory T cells in long-lasting Graves disease. Study findings and constraints: Newly diagnosed patients had higher TCR diversity than persistent Graves' patients did. Persistent cases favored TRBV28, TRBJ1-2 and TRBJ2-5.

Germline CDR1 MNHNS, CDR2 SASEGT. This CDR3 is 12 amino acids long. Trimming cost V 6 bases and J 5 bases, with 10 bases left between them. Time point described: persistent/refractory GD, antithyroid drugs over 5 years with positive TRAb. Preparation of the TCR library used RNA extracted from PBMCs. EDTA tubes held roughly 8.1 milliliters of peripheral blood from each patient. To note about this clonotype: The antigen is not known.

Combining iRepertoire HTBI primers with Arm-PCR of CDR3 regions, the authors built TCR beta libraries. As handled by the study authors: Across the samples, identification revealed just over 60 TRBV and more than 11 TRBJ segments. MiXCR was run by TCRdb on the multiplex PCR reads, yielding one entry per CDR3 protein. Here the V and J calls rest on TCRdb's processing, not on the authors' analysis. Seen here are roughly 450,000 distinct CDR3 sequences, around 24% observed once, and the top ten hold around 24%. The receptor's source is a female donor with Graves disease. V and J are TRBV6-1 and TRBJ1-2; D ambiguous. The sample in question was peripheral blood mononuclear cells (PBMCs), obtained when the disease was refractory, from a patient treated with antithyroid drugs. The CDR3 loop reads CASSDARYGYTF. In DNA form, the CDR3 reads TGTGCCAGCAGCGACGCCCGTTATGGCTACACCTTC.